The clone carrying this T cell receptor (beta chain) has only one observation. These data originate in a study of T cells after somatic rescue of genetic block. Per the germline V gene, CDR1 is DFQATT and CDR2 is SNEGSKA (reference sequence). Trimming left V 2 bases short and J 9 bases short, with 9 bases between. The CDR3 loop spans 11 amino acids. The method was immunoSEQ multiplex PCR; TCRdb's version includes in-frame clones alone and lacks a portion of them. In the table there are about 120,000 clones, around nine tenths of which are singletons. This chain links TRBV20-1 with TRBJ2-3; D unclear. The sequenced material came from peripheral blood mononuclear cells (PBMCs). This TCR was sampled from a woman in her late teens or twenties. The chain's CDR3 is CSARLGGTQYF. CDR3 DNA sequence: TGCAGTGCTAGACTCGGCGGAACGCAGTATTTT.